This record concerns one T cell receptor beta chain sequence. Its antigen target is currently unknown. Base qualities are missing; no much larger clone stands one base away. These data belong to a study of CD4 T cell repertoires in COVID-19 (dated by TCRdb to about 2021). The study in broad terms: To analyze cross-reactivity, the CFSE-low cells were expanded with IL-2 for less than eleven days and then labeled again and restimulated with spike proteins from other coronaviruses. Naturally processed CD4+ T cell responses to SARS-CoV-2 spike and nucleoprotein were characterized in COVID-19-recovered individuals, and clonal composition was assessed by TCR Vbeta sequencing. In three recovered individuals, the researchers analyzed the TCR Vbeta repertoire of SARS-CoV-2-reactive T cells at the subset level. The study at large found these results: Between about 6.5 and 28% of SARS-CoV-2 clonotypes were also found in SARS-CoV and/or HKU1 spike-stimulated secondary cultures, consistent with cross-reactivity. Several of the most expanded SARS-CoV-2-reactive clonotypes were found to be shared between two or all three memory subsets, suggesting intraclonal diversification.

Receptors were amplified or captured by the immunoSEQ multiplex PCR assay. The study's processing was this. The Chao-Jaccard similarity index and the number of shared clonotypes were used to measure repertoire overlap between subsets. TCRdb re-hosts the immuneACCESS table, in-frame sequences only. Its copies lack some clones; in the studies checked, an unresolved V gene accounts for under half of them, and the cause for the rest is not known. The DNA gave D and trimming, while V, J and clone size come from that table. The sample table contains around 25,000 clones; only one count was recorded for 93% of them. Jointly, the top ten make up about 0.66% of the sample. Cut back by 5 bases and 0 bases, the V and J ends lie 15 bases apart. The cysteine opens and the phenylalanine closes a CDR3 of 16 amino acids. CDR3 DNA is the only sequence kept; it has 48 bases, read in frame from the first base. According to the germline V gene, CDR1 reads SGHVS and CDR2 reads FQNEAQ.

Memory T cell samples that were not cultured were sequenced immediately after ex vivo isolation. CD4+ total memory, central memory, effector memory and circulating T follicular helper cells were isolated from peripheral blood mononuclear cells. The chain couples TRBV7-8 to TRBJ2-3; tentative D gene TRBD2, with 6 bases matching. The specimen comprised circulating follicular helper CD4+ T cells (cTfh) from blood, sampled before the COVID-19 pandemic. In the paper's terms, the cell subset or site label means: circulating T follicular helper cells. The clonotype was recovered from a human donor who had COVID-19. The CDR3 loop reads CASSPKEGLSTDTQYF. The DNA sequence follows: TGTGCCAGCAGCCCCAAGGAGGGGCTTAGCACAGATACGCAGTATTTT.